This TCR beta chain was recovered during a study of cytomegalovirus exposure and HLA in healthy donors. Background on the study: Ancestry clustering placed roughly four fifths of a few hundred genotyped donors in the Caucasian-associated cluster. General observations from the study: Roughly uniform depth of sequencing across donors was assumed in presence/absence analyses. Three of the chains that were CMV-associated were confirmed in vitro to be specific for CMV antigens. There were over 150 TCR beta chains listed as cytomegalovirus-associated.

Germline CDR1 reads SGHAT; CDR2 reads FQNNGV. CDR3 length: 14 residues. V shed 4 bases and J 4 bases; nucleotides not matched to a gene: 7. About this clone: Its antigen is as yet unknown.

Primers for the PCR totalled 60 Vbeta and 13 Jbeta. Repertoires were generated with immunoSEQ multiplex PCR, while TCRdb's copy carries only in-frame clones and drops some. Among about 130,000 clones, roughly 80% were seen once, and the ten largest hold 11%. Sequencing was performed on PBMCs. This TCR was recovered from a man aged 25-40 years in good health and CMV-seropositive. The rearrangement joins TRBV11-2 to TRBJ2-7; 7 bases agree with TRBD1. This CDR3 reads CASSWTGTVYEQYF. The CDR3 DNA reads TGTGCCAGCAGCTGGACCGGGACAGTATACGAGCAGTACTTC.